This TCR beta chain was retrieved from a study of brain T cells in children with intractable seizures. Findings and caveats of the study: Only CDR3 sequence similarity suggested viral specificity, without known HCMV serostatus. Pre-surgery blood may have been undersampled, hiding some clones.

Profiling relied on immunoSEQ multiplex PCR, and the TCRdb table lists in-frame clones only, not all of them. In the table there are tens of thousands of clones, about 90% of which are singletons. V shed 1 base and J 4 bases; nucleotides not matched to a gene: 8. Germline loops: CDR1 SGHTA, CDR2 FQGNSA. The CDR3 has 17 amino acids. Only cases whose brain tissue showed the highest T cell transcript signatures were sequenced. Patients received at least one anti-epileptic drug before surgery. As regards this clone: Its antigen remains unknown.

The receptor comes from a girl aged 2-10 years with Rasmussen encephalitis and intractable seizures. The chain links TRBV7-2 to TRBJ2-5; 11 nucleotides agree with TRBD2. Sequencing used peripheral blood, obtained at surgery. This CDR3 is CASSLGLAGNARETQYF. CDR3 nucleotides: TGTGCCAGCAGCTTAGGACTAGCGGGAAACGCTCGAGAGACCCAGTACTTC. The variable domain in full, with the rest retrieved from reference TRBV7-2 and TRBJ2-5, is GAGVSQSPSNKVTEKGKDVELRCDPISGHTALYWYRQSLGQGLEFLIYFQGNSAPDKSGLPSDRFSAERTGGSVSTLTIQRTQQEDSAVYLCASSLGLAGNARETQYFGPGTRLLVL.